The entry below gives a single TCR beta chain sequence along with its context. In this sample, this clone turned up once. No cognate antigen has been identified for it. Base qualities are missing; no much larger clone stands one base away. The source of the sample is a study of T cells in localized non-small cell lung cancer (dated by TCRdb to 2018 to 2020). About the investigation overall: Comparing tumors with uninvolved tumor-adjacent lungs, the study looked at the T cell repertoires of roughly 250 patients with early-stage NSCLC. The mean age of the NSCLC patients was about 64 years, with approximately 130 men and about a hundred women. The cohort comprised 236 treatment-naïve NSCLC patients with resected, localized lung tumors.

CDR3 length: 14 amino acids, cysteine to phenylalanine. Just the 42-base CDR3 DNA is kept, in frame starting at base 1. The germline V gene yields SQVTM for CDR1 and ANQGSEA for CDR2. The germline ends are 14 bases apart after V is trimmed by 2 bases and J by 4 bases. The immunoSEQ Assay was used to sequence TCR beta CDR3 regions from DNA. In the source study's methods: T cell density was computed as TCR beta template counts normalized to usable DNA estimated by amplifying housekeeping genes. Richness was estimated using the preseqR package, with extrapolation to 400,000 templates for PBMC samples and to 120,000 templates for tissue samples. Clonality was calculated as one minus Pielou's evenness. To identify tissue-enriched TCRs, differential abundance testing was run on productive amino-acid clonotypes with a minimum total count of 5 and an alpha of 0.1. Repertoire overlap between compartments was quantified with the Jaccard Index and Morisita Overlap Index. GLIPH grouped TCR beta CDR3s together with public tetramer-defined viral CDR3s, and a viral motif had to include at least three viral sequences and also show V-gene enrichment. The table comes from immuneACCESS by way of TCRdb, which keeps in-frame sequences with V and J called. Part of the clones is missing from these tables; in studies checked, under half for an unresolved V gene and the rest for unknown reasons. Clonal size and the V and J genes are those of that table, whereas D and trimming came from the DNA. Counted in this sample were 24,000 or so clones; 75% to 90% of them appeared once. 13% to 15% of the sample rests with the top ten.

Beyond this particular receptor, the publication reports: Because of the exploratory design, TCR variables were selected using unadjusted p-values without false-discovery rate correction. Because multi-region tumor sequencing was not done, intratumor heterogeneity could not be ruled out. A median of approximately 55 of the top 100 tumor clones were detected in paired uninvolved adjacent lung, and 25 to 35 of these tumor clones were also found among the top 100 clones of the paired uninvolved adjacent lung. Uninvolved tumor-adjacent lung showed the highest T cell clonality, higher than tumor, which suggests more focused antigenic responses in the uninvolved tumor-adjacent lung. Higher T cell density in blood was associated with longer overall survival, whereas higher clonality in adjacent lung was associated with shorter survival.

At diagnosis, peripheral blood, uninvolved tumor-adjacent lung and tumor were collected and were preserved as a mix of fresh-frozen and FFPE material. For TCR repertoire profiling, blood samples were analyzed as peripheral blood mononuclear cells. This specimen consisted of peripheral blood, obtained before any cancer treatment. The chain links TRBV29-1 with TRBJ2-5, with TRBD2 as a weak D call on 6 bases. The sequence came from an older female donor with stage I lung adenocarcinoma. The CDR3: CSVEPWRGTETQYF. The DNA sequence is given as TGCAGCGTTGAACCCTGGAGGGGTACAGAGACCCAGTACTTC.